The 27 T cell receptor beta chains given below trace back to one sample, sequenced in a study of blood T cell repertoires in COVID-19. The table came from immunoSEQ multiplex PCR; TCRdb's copy has only in-frame clones and leaves some out. The table lists about 70,000 clones, roughly four fifths of them singletons, with around 20% in the top ten. Sequencing used peripheral blood. These receptor sequences come from a woman aged 70-85 years with acute or convalescent COVID-19.

This clone was picked up a small number of times. The rearrangement joins TRBV28 to TRBJ1-2; D is undetermined. Looked up from germline, CDR1 is MDHEN and CDR2 is SYDVKM. Deletions cut 3 bases from V and 6 bases from J, with 8 bases between. The CDR3 length is 12 residues. This CDR3 is CASSLGIHGYTF. CDR3 DNA sequence: TGTGCCAGCAGTTTGGGCATACATGGCTACACCTTC.

The genes are TRBV10-3 and TRBJ1-2; D remains ambiguous. The CDR3 spans 13 residues. CDR1 is ENHRY, CDR2 SYGVKD, per germline. V shed 4 bases and J shed 5 bases, with 11 bases lying between them. CDR3 nucleotides: TGTGCCATCAGTGTCCAGGAATCGTATGGCTACACCTTC. Translating it yields CAISVQESYGYTF.

The rearrangement links TRBV2 to TRBJ1-2, with 9 bases matching TRBD1. Germline V lookup: CDR1 SNHLY, CDR2 FYNNEI. This CDR3 is built from 16 residues. The ends lost 8 bases at V and 2 bases at J; junction bases unmatched: 12. DNA for the CDR3: TGTGCCAGCGGGGCACACCGGACAGGGGAGAACTATGGCTACACCTTC. This translates into CASGAHRTGENYGYTF.

V usage is TRBV18 and J usage is TRBJ2-2; TRBD2 matches 11 bases. Germline loops: CDR1 KGHSH, CDR2 LQKENI. The junction had 8 bases not matched to a gene; V was cut back by 7 bases and J by 1 base. This CDR3 is built from 17 residues. CDR3 loop: CASYYGLAGLNTGELFF. The CDR3 DNA is TGTGCCAGCTATTACGGACTAGCGGGCCTGAACACCGGGGAGCTGTTTTTT.

The V gene is TRBV19, the J gene TRBJ1-2; TRBD1 aligns across 8 bases. The CDR3 extends over 13 amino acids. Germline assignment: CDR1 LNHDA and CDR2 SQIVND (reference sequence). The V segment lost 4 bases and the J segment 8 bases; nucleotides outside the gene matches: 6. CDR3 DNA sequence: TGTGCCAGTAGTAGAGGGACAGGAGAAGGCTACACCTTC. It encodes CASSRGTGEGYTF.

The chain links TRBV7-6 to TRBJ2-1; 10 bases agree with TRBD2. The CDR3 covers 16 residues. V shed 2 bases and J 5 bases; nucleotides not matched to a gene: 6. Germline CDR1 reads SGHVS; CDR2 reads FNYEAQ. DNA for the CDR3: TGTGCCAGCAGCTTATATAGCGGGAGGCCGAACAATGAGCAGTTCTTC. As protein: CASSLYSGRPNNEQFF.

The genes are TRBV5-4 and TRBJ1-2; 9 nucleotides agree with TRBD1. V lost 2 bases, J lost 3 bases, and 8 bases stayed unmatched. This CDR3 comprises 16 residues. The germline gives CDR1 SGHNT, CDR2 YYREEE (reference sequence). CDR3 bases: TGTGCCAGCAGCTTACCGGGACAGGGAGGGTACTATGGCTACACCTTC. Protein product: CASSLPGQGGYYGYTF.

The rearrangement links TRBV11-2 to TRBJ2-7, with TRBD2 matching over 13 bases. V was pared by 0 bases and J by 1 base, with 0 bases of the junction left unmatched. The CDR3 runs to 16 residues. Germline assignment: CDR1 SGHAT and CDR2 FQNNGV. The CDR3 region is CASSLEGLAGSYEQYF. In DNA, the CDR3 is TGTGCCAGCAGCTTAGAGGGACTAGCGGGATCCTACGAGCAGTACTTC.

The chain has TRBV15 and TRBJ1-4; 7 bases align to TRBD1. V gave up 2 bases and J gave up 4 bases; unmatched junction bases: 7. In germline, CDR1 is LNHNV, CDR2 YYDKDF (reference sequence). This CDR3 has 16 amino acids. The CDR3 sequence is CATSRNAGTVNEKLFF. CDR3 sequence (DNA): TGTGCCACCAGCAGAAACGCCGGGACAGTTAATGAAAAACTGTTTTTT.

V gene TRBV20-1 combines with J gene TRBJ2-7; D is unclear. V lost 6 bases to trimming and J lost 2 bases, with 8 bases between them. Per germline, CDR1 DFQATT and CDR2 SNEGSKA (reference sequence). This CDR3 spans 11 amino acids. The CDR3 DNA reads TGCAGTGCCGCCGGTCCCTACGAGCAGTACTTC. It codes for CSAAGPYEQYF.

The V call is TRBV27, the J call TRBJ2-3, with 8 bases aligning to TRBD1. The CDR3 contains 16 residues. The V gene end was trimmed by 7 bases and the J gene end by 5 bases; junction bases not matched to a gene: 14. Germline CDR1 MNHEY, CDR2 SMNVEV (reference sequence). CDR3 region: CASTSGQGGLGDTQYF. CDR3 coding DNA: TGTGCCAGCACCTCCGGACAGGGAGGATTGGGAGATACGCAGTATTTT.

CDR3 residues: CASSLGIAGNYEQYF. The CDR3 DNA reads TGTGCCAGCAGCTTAGGGATAGCGGGGAACTACGAGCAGTACTTC. The chain has TRBV7-6 and TRBJ2-7, with 8 bases identical to TRBD2. Trimming at V came to 1 base and at J to 3 bases, leaving 5 bases not matched to a gene. The CDR3 is 15 amino acids. The germline V gene has CDR1 SGHVS and CDR2 FNYEAQ.

The J gene is TRBJ2-7, the V gene TRBV5-1; a possible D gene is TRBD2 (5 bases). The CDR3 runs to 14 residues. The ends were cut back, 4 bases at V and 0 bases at J, with 11 bases in the middle. CDR1 and CDR2 (germline): SGHRS, YFSETQ. CDR3 region: CASSPGLYSYEQYF. In DNA form, the CDR3 reads TGCGCCAGCAGCCCTGGACTCTACTCCTACGAGCAGTACTTC.

The chain carries TRBV18 and TRBJ1-1; a possible D gene is TRBD1 (6 bases). The length of the CDR3 is 14 residues. Germline loops: CDR1 KGHSH, CDR2 LQKENI. V lost 3 bases and J 0 bases, leaving 8 bases between the germline ends. CDR3 nucleotides: TGTGCCAGCTCACCGACAGGAGTGAACACTGAAGCTTTCTTT. It translates to CASSPTGVNTEAFF.

CDR3 amino acids: CASRANRQRTGYTF. The CDR3 DNA reads as TGCGCCAGCAGGGCGAACAGGCAAAGGACTGGCTACACCTTC. The chain combines TRBV5-1 with TRBJ1-2; TRBD1 is a possible D gene (5 bases). V lost 5 bases, J lost 7 bases, and 18 bases lay in between. The CDR3 contains 14 residues. Germline values: CDR1 SGHRS, CDR2 YFSETQ. Complete variable domain (other parts from reference TRBV5-1 and TRBJ1-2): KAGVTQTPRYLIKTRGQQVTLSCSPISGHRSVSWYQQTPGQGLQFLFEYFSETQRNKGNFPGRFSGRQFSNSRSEMNVSTLELGDSALYLCASRANRQRTGYTFGSGTRLTVV.

The gene calls are TRBV29-1 and TRBJ1-2, with TRBD1 as a possible D gene (5 bases). Trimming took off 5 bases at V and 7 bases at J, with 11 bases between the two ends. The CDR3 totals 11 residues. Germline CDR1 is SQVTM and CDR2 is ANQGSEA. The DNA for the CDR3 is TGCAGCGTTCGGGGGGGTACTGGCTACACCTTC. Amino acid sequence: CSVRGGTGYTF.

V is TRBV2 and J is TRBJ2-7, with D possibly being TRBD2 (5 bases). Trimming removed 1 base from V and 2 bases from J, with 18 bases in between. The CDR3 totals 17 residues. In germline, CDR1 is SNHLY, CDR2 FYNNEI. The CDR3 region has the DNA TGTGCCAGCAGTGAAGATAGGAGCGGAACCGGCACCTACGAGCAGTACTTC. As protein: CASSEDRSGTGTYEQYF.

CDR3 sequence: CASTPGQGAYSNQPQHF. The CDR3 nucleotides read TGTGCCAGCACCCCGGGACAGGGAGCTTATAGCAATCAGCCCCAGCATTTT. The V call is TRBV28, the J call TRBJ1-5; TRBD1 aligns across 9 bases. The ends lost 7 bases at V and 0 bases at J; junction bases unmatched: 10. CDR1 and CDR2 (germline): MDHEN, SYDVKM. The CDR3 totals 17 residues.

This clone was seen more than once but under ten times. The CDR3: CASSIGTHQETQYF. Written as DNA, the CDR3 is TGTGCCAGTAGTATAGGGACACACCAAGAGACCCAGTACTTC. This chain links TRBV19 with TRBJ2-5; D might be TRBD1 (5 bases). Germline CDR1 is LNHDA and CDR2 is SQIVND (reference sequence). V lost 1 base and J 0 bases, leaving 6 bases between the germline ends. The CDR3 runs to 14 residues.

The chain combines TRBV5-1 with TRBJ1-6; a possible D gene is TRBD1 (5 bases). The CDR3 has 17 amino acids. Germline V gene lookup returns CDR1 SGHRS and CDR2 YFSETQ. Trimming cost V 0 bases and J 9 bases, with 19 bases left between them. The CDR3 coding sequence is TGCGCCAGCAGCTTGGAAGGGCTTGCGGGGGGAACTTCACCCCTCCACTTT. Protein: CASSLEGLAGGTSPLHF.

This chain uses TRBV28 with TRBJ2-1; 11 nucleotides match TRBD2. CDR1 is MDHEN, CDR2 SYDVKM, per germline. Losses at the gene ends were 5 bases for V and 6 bases for J; bases not matched to a gene: 9. CDR3 size: 16 residues. The CDR3 sequence: CASSTPLAGVGNEQFF. The CDR3 DNA is TGTGCCAGCAGTACTCCACTAGCGGGAGTAGGCAATGAGCAGTTCTTC.

The chain is built from TRBV6-5 and TRBJ1-6, with D unresolved. Trimming took 8 bases from V and 5 from J, leaving 10 bases between them. The germline gives CDR1 MNHEY, CDR2 SVGAGI. CDR3 length equals 13 residues. The CDR3: CASGRRDNSPLHF. The CDR3 nucleotides are TGTGCCAGCGGAAGGAGGGATAATTCACCCCTCCACTTT.

The V gene is TRBV4-1, the J gene TRBJ2-7, with TRBD2 identical over 9 bases. Looked up from germline, CDR1 is MGHRA and CDR2 is YSYEKL. With 2 bases clipped from V and 4 bases from J, the junction kept 3 bases outside the gene matches. The CDR3 is 14 amino acids. The CDR3 DNA sequence: TGCGCCAGCAGCCAAAGGACTAGCGATTACGAGCAGTACTTC. Its translation is CASSQRTSDYEQYF.

J is TRBJ2-1 and V is TRBV5-8; D ambiguous. The CDR3 length is 11 residues. The germline V and J ends were trimmed by 6 bases and 9 bases, with 10 bases remaining between them. Per the germline V gene, CDR1 is SGHTS and CDR2 is YDEGEE. Written as DNA, the CDR3 is TGTGCCAGCATCCGTACGGGTGAGCAGTTCTTC. Translation: CASIRTGEQFF.

The chain joins TRBV5-4 to TRBJ2-1; 11 nucleotides match TRBD2. CDR3 size: 18 residues. The V gene end was trimmed by 0 bases and the J gene end by 6 bases; junction bases not matched to a gene: 11. The germline V gene encodes CDR1 SGHNT and CDR2 YYREEE (reference sequence). The CDR3 sequence is CASSLASRALAGGNEQFF. CDR3 nucleotide sequence: TGTGCCAGCAGCTTGGCCTCGCGGGCCCTAGCGGGAGGCAATGAGCAGTTCTTC.

The chain links TRBV18 to TRBJ1-1, with a possible D match to TRBD1 (5 bases). V was pared by 1 base and J by 3 bases, with 15 bases between. Per germline, CDR1 KGHSH and CDR2 LQKENI. CDR3 length equals 16 residues. CDR3 coding DNA: TGTGCCAGCTCACCACAGTCGGCAGGGCTGGACACTGAAGCTTTCTTT. It translates to CASSPQSAGLDTEAFF.

The chain uses TRBV5-1 and TRBJ1-6; 9 nucleotides agree with TRBD1. From germline, CDR1 is SGHRS and CDR2 YFSETQ. Trimming removed 4 bases from V and 8 bases from J; junction bases left unmatched: 4. This CDR3 spans 14 amino acids. CDR3 bases: TGCGCCAGCAGCCTGACAGGGGGGTATTCACCCCTCCACTTT. Translation gives CASSLTGGYSPLHF.